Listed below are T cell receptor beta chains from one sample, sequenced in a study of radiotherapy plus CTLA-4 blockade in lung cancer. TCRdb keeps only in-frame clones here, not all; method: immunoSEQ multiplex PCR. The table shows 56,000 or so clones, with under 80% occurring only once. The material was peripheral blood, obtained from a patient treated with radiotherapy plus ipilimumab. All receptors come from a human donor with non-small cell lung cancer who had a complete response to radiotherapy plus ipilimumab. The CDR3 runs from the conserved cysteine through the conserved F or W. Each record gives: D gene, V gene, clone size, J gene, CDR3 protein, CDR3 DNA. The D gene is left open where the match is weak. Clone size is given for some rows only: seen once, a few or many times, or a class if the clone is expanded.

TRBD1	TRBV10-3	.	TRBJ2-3	CATSGTGEDTQYF	TGTGCCACCTCCGGGACAGGGGAAGATACGCAGTATTTT
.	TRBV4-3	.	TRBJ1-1	CASSQGPNRVNTEAFF	TGCGCCAGCAGCCAAGGACCGAACAGGGTGAACACTGAAGCTTTCTTT
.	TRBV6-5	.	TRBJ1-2	CASSYSITGPQGYTF	TGTGCCAGCAGTTACTCGATCACAGGCCCTCAAGGCTACACCTTC
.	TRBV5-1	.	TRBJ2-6	CASSLAWTASSGANVLTF	TGCGCCAGCAGCTTGGCCTGGACAGCCTCCTCTGGGGCCAACGTCCTGACTTTC
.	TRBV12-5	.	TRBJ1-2	CASGLFQGNGYTF	TGTGCTAGTGGTTTGTTTCAGGGGAATGGCTACACCTTC
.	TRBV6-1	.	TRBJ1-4	CASSEARIRGRTNEKLFF	TGTGCCAGCAGTGAAGCGCGTATTAGGGGGAGAACTAATGAAAAACTGTTTTTT
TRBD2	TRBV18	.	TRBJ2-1	CASSPQAGGLNNEQFF	TGTGCCAGCTCACCACAGGCGGGGGGGCTCAACAATGAGCAGTTCTTC
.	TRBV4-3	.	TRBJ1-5	CASSQDRGRQPQHF	TGCGCCAGCAGCCAAGACAGGGGAAGGCAGCCCCAGCATTTT
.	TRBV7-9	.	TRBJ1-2	CASSLQGESGYTF	TGTGCCAGCAGCTTACAAGGAGAGAGTGGCTACACCTTC
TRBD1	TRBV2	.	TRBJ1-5	CASTGQGARQPQHF	TGTGCCAGTACGGGACAGGGGGCAAGACAGCCCCAGCATTTT
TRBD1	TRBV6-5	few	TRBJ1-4	CASRRQGNEKLFF	TGTGCCAGCAGGCGACAGGGTAATGAAAAACTGTTTTTT
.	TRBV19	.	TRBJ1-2	CASSIVGTNYGYTF	TGTGCCAGTAGTATAGTCGGTACTAACTATGGCTACACCTTC
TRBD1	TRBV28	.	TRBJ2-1	CASRDRTGGYNEQFF	TGTGCCAGCAGAGACCGGACAGGGGGGTACAATGAGCAGTTCTTC
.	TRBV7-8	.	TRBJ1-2	CASSLVGEPGGGYTF	TGTGCCAGCAGCTTAGTCGGAGAGCCAGGAGGTGGCTACACCTTC
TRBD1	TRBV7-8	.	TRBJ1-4	CASSLLYGTGVEKLFF	TGTGCCAGCAGCTTATTGTACGGGACAGGGGTTGAAAAACTGTTTTTT
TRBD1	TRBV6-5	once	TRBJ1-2	CASSYFGTGGQQAF	TGTGCCAGCAGTTACTTCGGGACAGGGGGACAACAGGCCTTC
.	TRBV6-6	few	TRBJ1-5	CATEEESNQPQHF	TGTGCCACCGAGGAGGAAAGCAATCAGCCCCAGCATTTT
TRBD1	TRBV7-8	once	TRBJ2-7	CASSLIWTGFSYEQYF	TGTGCCAGCAGCTTAATCTGGACAGGCTTCTCCTACGAGCAGTACTTC
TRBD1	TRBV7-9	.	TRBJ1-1	CASSHSGTGEPEAFF	TGTGCCAGCAGCCATTCCGGGACAGGGGAGCCCGAAGCTTTCTTT
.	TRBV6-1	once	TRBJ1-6	CASRSDSPLHF	TGTGCCAGCAGGTCGGATTCACCCCTCCACTTT
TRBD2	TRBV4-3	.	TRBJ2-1	CASSQEVPGTSGRNEQFF	TGCGCCAGCAGCCAAGAAGTTCCCGGGACTAGCGGGAGAAATGAGCAGTTCTTC
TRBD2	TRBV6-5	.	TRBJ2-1	CASSPTGGGVNEQFF	TGTGCCAGCAGCCCCACGGGGGGAGGGGTCAATGAGCAGTTCTTC
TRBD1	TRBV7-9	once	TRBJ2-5	CASSLNRGPKETQYF	TGTGCCAGCAGCTTAAACAGGGGCCCCAAAGAGACCCAGTACTTC
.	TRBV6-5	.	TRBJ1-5	CASSYSYRVGQPQHF	TGTGCCAGCAGTTACTCTTACAGGGTCGGGCAGCCCCAGCATTTT
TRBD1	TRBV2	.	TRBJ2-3	CASSGQGPDTQYF	TGTGCCAGCAGTGGACAGGGCCCAGATACGCAGTATTTT
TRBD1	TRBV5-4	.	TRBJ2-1	CASRAGQEDEQFF	TGTGCCAGCAGGGCCGGACAGGAGGATGAGCAGTTCTTC
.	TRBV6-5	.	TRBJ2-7	CASSYSPVYEQYF	TGTGCCAGCAGTTACTCGCCGGTCTACGAGCAGTACTTC
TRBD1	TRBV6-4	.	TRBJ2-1	CASSDSYASDRGVSYEQFF	TGTGCCAGCAGTGACTCATACGCTTCGGACAGGGGCGTTTCTTATGAGCAGTTCTTC
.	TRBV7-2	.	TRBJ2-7	CASSPWGETYEQYF	TGTGCCAGCAGCCCCTGGGGAGAGACCTACGAGCAGTACTTC
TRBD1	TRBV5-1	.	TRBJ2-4	CASSPGQGFGTKNIQYF	TGCGCCAGCAGCCCAGGACAGGGGTTCGGAACCAAAAACATTCAGTACTTC
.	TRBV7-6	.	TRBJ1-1	CASTPGGGLTEAFF	TGTGCCAGCACGCCGGGAGGGGGTCTAACTGAAGCTTTCTTT
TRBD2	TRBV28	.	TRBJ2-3	CASSHRTSGRTSTDTQYF	TGTGCCAGCAGCCATCGGACTAGCGGGAGGACTAGCACAGATACGCAGTATTTT
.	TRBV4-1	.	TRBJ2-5	CASSRTRQVEETQYF	TGCGCCAGCAGCCGAACTAGGCAAGTCGAAGAGACCCAGTACTTC
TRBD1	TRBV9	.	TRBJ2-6	CASSVRQGLRIGANVLTF	TGTGCCAGCAGCGTAAGACAGGGCCTAAGGATTGGGGCCAACGTCCTGACTTTC
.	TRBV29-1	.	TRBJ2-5	CSVEVYLEEWTQYF	TGCAGCGTTGAGGTCTACTTAGAAGAGTGGACCCAGTACTTC
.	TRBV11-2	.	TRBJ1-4	CASSLAGGREKLFF	TGTGCCAGCAGCTTAGCGGGGGGGAGGGAAAAACTGTTTTTT
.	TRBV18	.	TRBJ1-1	CASSPPGRAEAFF	TGTGCCAGCTCACCACCTGGGCGGGCTGAAGCTTTCTTT
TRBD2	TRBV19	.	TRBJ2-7	CASSPGGRQYF	TGTGCCAGTAGTCCGGGGGGACGGCAGTACTTC
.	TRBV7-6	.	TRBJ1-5	CASSSTPGNQPQHF	TGTGCCAGCAGCTCAACCCCAGGTAATCAGCCCCAGCATTTT
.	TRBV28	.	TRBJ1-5	CASIRGSAAFGQPQHF	TGTGCCAGCATTCGGGGGAGTGCTGCATTCGGTCAGCCCCAGCATTTT
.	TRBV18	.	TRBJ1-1	CASSLAENTEAFF	TGTGCCAGCTCCCTGGCGGAGAACACTGAAGCTTTCTTT
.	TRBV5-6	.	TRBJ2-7	CASSLQGRGSYEQYF	TGTGCCAGCAGCTTGCAGGGAAGGGGGTCCTACGAGCAGTACTTC
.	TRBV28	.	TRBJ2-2	CASSLRQDTGELFF	TGTGCCAGCAGTCTAAGACAGGACACCGGGGAGCTGTTTTTT
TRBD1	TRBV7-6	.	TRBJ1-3	CASSAGTGLGNTIYF	TGTGCCAGCAGCGCGGGGACAGGGTTGGGAAACACCATATATTTT
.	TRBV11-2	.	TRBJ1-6	CASSLRAGMNSPLHF	TGTGCCAGCAGCTTAAGAGCGGGGATGAATTCACCCCTCCACTTT
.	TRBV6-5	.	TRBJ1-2	CASGEILNYGYTF	TGTGCCAGCGGTGAGATCCTTAACTATGGCTACACCTTC
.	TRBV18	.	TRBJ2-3	CASSDFSGTSTDTQYF	TGTGCCAGCTCCGACTTCAGCGGAACTAGCACAGATACGCAGTATTTT
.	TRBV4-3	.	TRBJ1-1	CASSQQGTEAFF	TGCGCCAGCAGCCAACAGGGGACTGAAGCTTTCTTT
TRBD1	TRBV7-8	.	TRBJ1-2	CASSSTQGAGGYTF	TGTGCCAGCAGCTCTACACAGGGGGCAGGTGGCTACACCTTC